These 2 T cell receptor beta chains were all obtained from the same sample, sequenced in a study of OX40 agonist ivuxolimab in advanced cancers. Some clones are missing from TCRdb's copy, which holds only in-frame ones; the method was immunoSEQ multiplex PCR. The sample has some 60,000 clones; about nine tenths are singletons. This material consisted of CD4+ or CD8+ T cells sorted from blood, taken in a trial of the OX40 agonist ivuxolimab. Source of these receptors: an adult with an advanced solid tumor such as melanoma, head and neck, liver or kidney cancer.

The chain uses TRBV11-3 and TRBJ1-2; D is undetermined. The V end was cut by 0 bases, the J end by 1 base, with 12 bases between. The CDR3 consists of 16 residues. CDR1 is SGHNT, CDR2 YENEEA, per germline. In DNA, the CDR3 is TGTGCCAGCAGCTTAGATCGGTGGAGCGATAACTATGGCTACACCTTC. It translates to CASSLDRWSDNYGYTF.

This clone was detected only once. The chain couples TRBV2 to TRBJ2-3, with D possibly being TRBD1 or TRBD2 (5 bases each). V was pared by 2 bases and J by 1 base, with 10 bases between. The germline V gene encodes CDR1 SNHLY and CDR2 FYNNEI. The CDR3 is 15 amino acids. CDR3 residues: CASSERGSRTDTQYF. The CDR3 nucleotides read TGTGCCAGCAGTGAACGGGGCTCTCGCACAGATACGCAGTATTTT.